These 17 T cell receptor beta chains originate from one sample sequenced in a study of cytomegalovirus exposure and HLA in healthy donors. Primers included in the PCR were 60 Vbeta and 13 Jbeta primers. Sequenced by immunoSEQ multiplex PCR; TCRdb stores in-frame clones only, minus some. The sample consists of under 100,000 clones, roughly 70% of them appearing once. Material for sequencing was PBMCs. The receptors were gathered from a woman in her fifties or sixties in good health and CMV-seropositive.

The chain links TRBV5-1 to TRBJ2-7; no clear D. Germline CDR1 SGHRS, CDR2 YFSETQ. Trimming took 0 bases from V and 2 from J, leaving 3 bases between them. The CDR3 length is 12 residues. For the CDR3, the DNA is TGCGCCAGCAGCTTGGATACCTACGAGCAGTACTTC. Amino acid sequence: CASSLDTYEQYF.

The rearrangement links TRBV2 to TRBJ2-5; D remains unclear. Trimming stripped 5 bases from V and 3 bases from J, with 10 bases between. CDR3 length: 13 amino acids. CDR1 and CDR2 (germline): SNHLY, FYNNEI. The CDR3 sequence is CASSKRGEETQYF. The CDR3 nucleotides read TGTGCCAGCAGTAAGAGAGGAGAAGAGACCCAGTACTTC.

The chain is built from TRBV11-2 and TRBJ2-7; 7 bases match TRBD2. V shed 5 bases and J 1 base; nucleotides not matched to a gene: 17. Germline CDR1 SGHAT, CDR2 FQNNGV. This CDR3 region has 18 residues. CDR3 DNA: TGTGCCAGCAGCCCCGGGCTAGCGGCCTGGAGCGGGTCCTACGAGCAGTACTTC. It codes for CASSPGLAAWSGSYEQYF.

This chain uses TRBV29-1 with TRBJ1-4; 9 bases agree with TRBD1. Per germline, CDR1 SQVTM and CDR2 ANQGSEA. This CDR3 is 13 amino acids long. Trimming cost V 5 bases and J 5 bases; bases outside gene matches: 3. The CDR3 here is CSVTGTGNEKLFF. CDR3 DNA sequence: TGCAGCGTTACAGGGACAGGGAATGAAAAACTGTTTTTT.

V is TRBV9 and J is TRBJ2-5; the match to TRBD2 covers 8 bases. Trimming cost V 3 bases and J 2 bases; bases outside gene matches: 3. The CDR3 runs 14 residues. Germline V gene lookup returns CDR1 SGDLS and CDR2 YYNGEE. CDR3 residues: CASSGSGSQETQYF. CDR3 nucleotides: TGTGCCAGCAGCGGAAGCGGGAGTCAAGAGACCCAGTACTTC.

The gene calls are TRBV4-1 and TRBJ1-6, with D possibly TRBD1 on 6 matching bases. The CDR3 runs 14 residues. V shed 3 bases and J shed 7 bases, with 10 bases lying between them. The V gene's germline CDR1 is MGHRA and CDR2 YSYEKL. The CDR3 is CASSQGRGNSPLHF. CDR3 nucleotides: TGCGCCAGCAGCCAGGGCAGGGGAAATTCACCCCTCCACTTT.

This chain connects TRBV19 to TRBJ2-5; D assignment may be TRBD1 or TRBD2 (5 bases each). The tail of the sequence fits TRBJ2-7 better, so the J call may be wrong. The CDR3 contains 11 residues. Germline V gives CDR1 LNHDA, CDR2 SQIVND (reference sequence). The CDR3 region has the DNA TGTGCCAGTAGCCCTGGGGGCGAGCAGTACTTC. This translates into CASSPGGEQYF.

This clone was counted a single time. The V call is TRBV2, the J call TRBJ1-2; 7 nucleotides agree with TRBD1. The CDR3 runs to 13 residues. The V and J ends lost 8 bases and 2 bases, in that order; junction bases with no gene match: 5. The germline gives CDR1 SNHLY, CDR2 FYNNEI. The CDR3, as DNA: TGTGCCAGCCTAGACAGGGAAAACTATGGCTACACCTTC. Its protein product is CASLDRENYGYTF. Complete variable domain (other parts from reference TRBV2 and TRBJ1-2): EPEVTQTPSHQVTQMGQEVILRCVPISNHLYFYWYRQILGQKVEFLVSFYNNEISEKSEIFDDQFSVERPDGSNFTLKIRSTKLEDSAMYFCASLDRENYGYTFGSGTRLTVV.

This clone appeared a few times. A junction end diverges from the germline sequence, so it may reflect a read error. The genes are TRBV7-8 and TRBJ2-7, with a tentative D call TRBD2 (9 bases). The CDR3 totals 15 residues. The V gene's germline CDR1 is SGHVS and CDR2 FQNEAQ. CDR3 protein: CASSLAGTGSYEQYF. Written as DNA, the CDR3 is TGTGCCAGCAGCCTAGCGGGGACAGGCTCCTACGAGCAGTACTTC. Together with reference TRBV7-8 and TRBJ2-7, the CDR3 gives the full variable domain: GAGVSQSPRYKVAKRGQDVALRCDPISGHVSLFWYQQALGQGPEFLTYFQNEAQLDKSGLPSDRFFAERPEGSVSTLKIQRTQQEDSAVYLCASSLAGTGSYEQYFGPGTRLTVT.

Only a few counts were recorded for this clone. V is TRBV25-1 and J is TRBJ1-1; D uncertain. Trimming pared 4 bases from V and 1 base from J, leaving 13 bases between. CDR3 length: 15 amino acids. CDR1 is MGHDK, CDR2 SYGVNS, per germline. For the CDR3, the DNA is TGTGCCAGCAGTGCCTTAGACCGGAGGAACACTGAAGCTTTCTTT. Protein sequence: CASSALDRRNTEAFF.

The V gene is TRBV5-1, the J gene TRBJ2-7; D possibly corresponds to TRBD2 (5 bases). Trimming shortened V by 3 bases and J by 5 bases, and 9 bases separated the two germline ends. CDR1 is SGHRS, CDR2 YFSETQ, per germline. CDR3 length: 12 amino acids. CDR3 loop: CASSWAGDEQYF. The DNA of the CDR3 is TGCGCCAGCAGCTGGGCGGGTGACGAGCAGTACTTC.

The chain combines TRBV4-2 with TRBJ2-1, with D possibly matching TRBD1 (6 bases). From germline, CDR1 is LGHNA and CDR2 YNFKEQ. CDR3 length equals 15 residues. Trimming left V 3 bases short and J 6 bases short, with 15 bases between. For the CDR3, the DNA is TGTGCCAGCAGCCAGGTGCAGGGGATGCGCAATGAGCAGTTCTTC. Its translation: CASSQVQGMRNEQFF.

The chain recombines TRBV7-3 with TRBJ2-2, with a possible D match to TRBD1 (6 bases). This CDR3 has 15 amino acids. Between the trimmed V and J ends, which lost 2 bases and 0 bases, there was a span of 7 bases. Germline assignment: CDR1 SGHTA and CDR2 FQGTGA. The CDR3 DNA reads TGTGCCAGCAGCTTAGGGACAACGAACACCGGGGAGCTGTTTTTT. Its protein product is CASSLGTTNTGELFF.

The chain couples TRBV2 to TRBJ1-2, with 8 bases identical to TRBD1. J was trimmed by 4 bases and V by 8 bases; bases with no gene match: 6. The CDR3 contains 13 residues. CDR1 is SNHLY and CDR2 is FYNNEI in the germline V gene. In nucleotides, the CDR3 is TGTGCCAGCTCCGGACAGGGCGGCTATGGCTACACCTTC. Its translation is CASSGQGGYGYTF. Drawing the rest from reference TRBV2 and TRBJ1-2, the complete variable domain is EPEVTQTPSHQVTQMGQEVILRCVPISNHLYFYWYRQILGQKVEFLVSFYNNEISEKSEIFDDQFSVERPDGSNFTLKIRSTKLEDSAMYFCASSGQGGYGYTFGSGTRLTVV.

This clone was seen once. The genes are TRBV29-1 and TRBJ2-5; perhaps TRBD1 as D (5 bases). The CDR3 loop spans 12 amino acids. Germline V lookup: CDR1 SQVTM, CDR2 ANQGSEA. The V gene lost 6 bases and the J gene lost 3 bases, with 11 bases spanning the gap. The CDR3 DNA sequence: TGCAGCGTCACCCAGACAGAAGAGACCCAGTACTTC. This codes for CSVTQTEETQYF.

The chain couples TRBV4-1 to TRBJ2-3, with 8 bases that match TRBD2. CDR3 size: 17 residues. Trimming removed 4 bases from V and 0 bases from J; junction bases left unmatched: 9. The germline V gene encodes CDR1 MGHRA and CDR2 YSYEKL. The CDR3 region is CASSRGELAASTDTQYF. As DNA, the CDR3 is TGCGCCAGCAGCCGAGGGGAACTAGCGGCTAGCACAGATACGCAGTATTTT.

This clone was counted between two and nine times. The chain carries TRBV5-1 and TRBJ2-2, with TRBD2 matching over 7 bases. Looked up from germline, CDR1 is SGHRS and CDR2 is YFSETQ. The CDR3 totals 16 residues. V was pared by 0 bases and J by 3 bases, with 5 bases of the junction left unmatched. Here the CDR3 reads CASSLEGGSDTGELFF. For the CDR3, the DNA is TGCGCCAGCAGCTTGGAAGGCGGGAGCGACACCGGGGAGCTGTTTTTT.